Described below is a single T cell receptor beta chain sequence and its context. This clonotype has more than one count but fewer than ten. Its antigen target is currently unknown. No per-base quality is available; no much larger clone lies one base away. All donors were healthy Caucasians. Three pairs of female monozygotic twins, all aged about 18 to 30 years, made up the twin cohort. Positive isolation kits from Invitrogen were used to isolate CD4+ and CD8+ T cell populations. At the junction V is shortened by 0 bases and J by 3 bases, with 7 bases in between. The CDR3 covers 14 residues, taking in both the cysteine and the phenylalanine. Here the CDR3 DNA is all that survives: 42 bases in frame from base 1. CDR1 and CDR2, per the germline V gene, are SGHDT and YYEEEE. The sample is drawn from a study of identical twins listed by TCRdb under 2016. The study in broad terms: The study deep-sequenced TCR alpha and beta repertoires from monozygotic twins, unrelated adults of various ages and cord blood to test whether fetal clonotypes persist. Replicate twin experiments were performed at different times using different library preparation protocols to rule out contamination. Summary of the overall study and its limitations: In monozygotic twins, recombination models systematically underestimated out-of-frame TCR alpha sharing, but the models matched the sharing seen between unrelated individuals. Compared with coincidental sharing between unrelated individuals, an excess of low generation-probability sequences was observed among out-of-frame TCR alpha sequences shared between twins. The excess sharing between twins in beta out-of-frame sequences was weaker because fewer shared sequences reduced the signal-to-noise ratio. Abundant cord blood beta clonotypes carried fewer insertions; young adult naive repertoires showed a weaker similar trend, while memory repertoires showed none. Invariant T cells such as MAIT and iNKT could partly confound zero-insertion analyses, though diverse VJ usage argued against this for most clonotypes. Conclusions relied on cross-sectional statistical analysis, since the same donors could not be followed over many years.

Receptor libraries were prepared by 5' RACE. The sequencing machine was an Illumina HiSeq 2000. Template switching introduced a universal primer binding site; the final cDNA contained a unique molecular identifier, enabling accurate counting of TCR cDNA molecules. Specific primers in the conserved constant-segment region were used to synthesize first-strand cDNA for TCR alpha and beta chains. To control for contamination, every cDNA library was double barcoded, receiving both a SMART-Mk sample barcode and Illumina barcodes. TruSeq adapter sequences, together with Illumina sample barcodes, were added in two successive PCR steps. The Illumina HiSeq platform was used with custom primers to sequence TCR alpha and beta cDNA libraries. The source study handled its data this way. Raw reads were processed with MiGEC to extract unique molecular identifiers, and MiXCR was used to determine CDR3 positions. Recombination models were inferred per individual with the repgenHMM and IGoR tools using an EM algorithm. The tcR package in R was used for shared clonotype analysis, with sharing normalized by the product of cloneset sizes. Out-of-frame nonproductive sequences were analyzed to study raw recombination free of thymic and clonal selection effects. Using fastp at Q25 and MiXCR, TCRdb reprocessed the public reads and kept productive beta chains. Here each entry gathers all rows of one CDR3 protein and keeps the most common genes and DNA. Clone size and V and J calls follow TCRdb, not the original study. For this sample the table gives 400,000 to 600,000 distinct CDR3 sequences, of which 20% to 25% were detected only once. The ten top clones hold approximately 0.49% of the sample.

These data also formed part of another study, on yellow fever vaccine responses in identical twins. As that second paper reports: According to the authors, the vaccine-induced T cell response in identical twins seemed to be partly convergent and partly specific to each individual. The study precisely tracked vaccine-responding T cell clones in identical twins.

This sequence was found in a woman aged 18-29 years in good health. The specimen sequenced was CD4+ T cells sorted from blood. The V and J segments used are TRBV5-6 and TRBJ2-4; no D gene call is confident. The sequenced DNA is TGTGCCAGCAGCTTGGAGGCTATCAAAAACATTCAGTACTTC. Its coded protein is CASSLEAIKNIQYF.